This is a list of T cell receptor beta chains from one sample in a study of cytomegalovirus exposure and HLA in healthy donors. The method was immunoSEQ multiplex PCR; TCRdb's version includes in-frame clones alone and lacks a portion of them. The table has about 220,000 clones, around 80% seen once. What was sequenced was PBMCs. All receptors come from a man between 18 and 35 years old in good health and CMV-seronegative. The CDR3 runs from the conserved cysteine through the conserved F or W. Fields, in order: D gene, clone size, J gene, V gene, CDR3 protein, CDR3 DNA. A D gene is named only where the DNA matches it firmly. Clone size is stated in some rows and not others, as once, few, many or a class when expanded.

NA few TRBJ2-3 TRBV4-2 CASSQDWTGGTDTQYF TGTGCCAGCAGCCAAGATTGGACGGGAGGCACAGATACGCAGTATTTT
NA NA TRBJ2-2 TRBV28 CASSLPRITTGELFF TGTGCCAGCAGTTTGCCCAGGATAACAACCGGGGAGCTGTTTTTT
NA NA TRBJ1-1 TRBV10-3 CAISPDPGTEAFF TGTGCCATCAGTCCAGACCCGGGGACTGAAGCTTTCTTT
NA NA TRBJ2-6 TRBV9 CASSVEAGSGANVLTF TGTGCCAGCAGCGTAGAGGCAGGCTCTGGGGCCAACGTCCTGACTTTC
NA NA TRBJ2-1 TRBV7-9 CASSFLTPQAGNEQFF TGTGCCAGCAGCTTCCTGACCCCCCAGGCGGGCAATGAGCAGTTCTTC
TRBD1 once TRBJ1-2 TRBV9 CASSDRTGAYGYTF TGTGCCAGCAGCGACCGGACAGGGGCCTATGGCTACACCTTC
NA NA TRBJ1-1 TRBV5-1 CASSLGGLNTEAFF TGCGCCAGCAGCTTAGGGGGTTTGAACACTGAAGCTTTCTTT
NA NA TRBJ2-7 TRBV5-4 CASSFQSYEQYF TGTGCCAGCAGCTTTCAGTCCTACGAGCAGTACTTC
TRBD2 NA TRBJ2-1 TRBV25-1 CASRKAGVGDNEQFF TGTGCCAGCCGGAAAGCGGGAGTGGGAGATAATGAGCAGTTCTTC
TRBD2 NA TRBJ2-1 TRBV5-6 CASSLLGAGVYNEQFF TGTGCCAGCAGCTTATTGGGAGCGGGAGTATACAATGAGCAGTTCTTC
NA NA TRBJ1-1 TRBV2 CASSESGVTEAFF TGTGCCAGCAGTGAATCAGGGGTCACTGAAGCTTTCTTT
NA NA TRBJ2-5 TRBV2 CASSGDLETQYF TGTGCCAGCAGTGGAGACTTAGAGACCCAGTACTTC
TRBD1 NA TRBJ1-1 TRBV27 CASSLDRVSVEAFF TGTGCCAGCAGTTTAGACAGGGTTTCTGTGGAAGCTTTCTTT
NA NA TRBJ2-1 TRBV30 CAWSVGDYNEQFF TGTGCCTGGAGTGTCGGGGACTACAATGAGCAGTTCTTC
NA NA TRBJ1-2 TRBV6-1 CASSEARTTNGYTF TGTGCCAGCAGTGAAGCAAGGACAACTAATGGCTACACCTTC
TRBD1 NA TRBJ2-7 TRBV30 CAWSVTGDEQYF TGTGCCTGGAGTGTGACAGGGGACGAGCAGTACTTC
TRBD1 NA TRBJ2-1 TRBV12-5 CASGIRTGRAYNEQFF TGTGCTAGTGGTATAAGGACAGGGCGTGCCTACAATGAGCAGTTCTTC
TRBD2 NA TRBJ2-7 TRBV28 CASSMGLGGYEQYF TGTGCCAGCAGCATGGGACTAGGAGGTTACGAGCAGTACTTC
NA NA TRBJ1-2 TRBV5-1 CASRQDNNYGYTF TGCGCCAGCAGACAAGACAACAACTATGGCTACACCTTC
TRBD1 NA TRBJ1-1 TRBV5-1 CASSSGTGWENTEAFF TGCGCCAGCAGCTCGGGGACAGGGTGGGAGAACACTGAAGCTTTCTTT
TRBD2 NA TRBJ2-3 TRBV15 CATSRDGRETDTQYF TGTGCCACCAGCAGAGATGGGCGGGAGACAGATACGCAGTATTTT
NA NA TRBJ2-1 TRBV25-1 CASSPGLFNEQFF TGTGCCAGCAGTCCGGGACTTTTCAATGAGCAGTTCTTC
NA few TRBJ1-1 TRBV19 CASSPGGGGTEAFF TGTGCCAGTAGTCCTGGGGGGGGCGGCACTGAAGCTTTCTTT
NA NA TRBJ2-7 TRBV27 CASSWGASSYEQYF TGTGCCAGCAGTTGGGGAGCCAGCTCCTACGAGCAGTACTTC
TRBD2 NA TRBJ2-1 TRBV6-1 CASSEVIAGGPLNEQFF TGTGCCAGCAGTGAAGTGATTGCGGGAGGACCCCTCAATGAGCAGTTCTTC
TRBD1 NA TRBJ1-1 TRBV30 CASDRGGTEAFF TGTGCCAGCGACAGGGGAGGCACTGAAGCTTTCTTT
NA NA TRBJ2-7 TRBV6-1 CANRTGIPKYEQYF TGTGCCAACAGAACCGGGATTCCGAAGTACGAGCAGTACTTC
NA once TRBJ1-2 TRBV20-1 CSAHIYGYTF TGCAGTGCTCACATCTATGGCTACACCTTC
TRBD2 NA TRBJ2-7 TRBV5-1 CASSSIAGGLGYEQYF TGCGCCAGCAGCTCAATAGCGGGAGGGCTCGGCTACGAGCAGTACTTC
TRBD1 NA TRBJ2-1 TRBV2 CATWTGGNEQFF TGTGCCACCTGGACAGGGGGCAATGAGCAGTTCTTC
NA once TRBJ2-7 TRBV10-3 CAISEPTESSYEQYF TGTGCCATCAGTGAACCGACAGAGAGCTCCTACGAGCAGTACTTC
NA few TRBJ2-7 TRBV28 CASSPDSSYEQYF TGTGCCAGCAGTCCGGACAGCTCCTACGAGCAGTACTTC
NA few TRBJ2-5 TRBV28 CASSATWTQYF TGTGCCAGCAGCGCTACGTGGACCCAGTACTTC
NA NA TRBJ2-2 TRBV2 CASVNRGPDLNTGELFF TGTGCCAGTGTCAATCGGGGTCCAGACCTGAACACCGGGGAGCTGTTTTTT
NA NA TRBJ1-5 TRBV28 CASSSGVQPQHF TGTGCCAGCAGTTCAGGGGTACAGCCCCAGCATTTT
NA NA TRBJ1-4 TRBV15 CATSRDHGGYEKLFF TGTGCCACCAGCAGAGATCACGGGGGTTACGAAAAACTGTTTTTT
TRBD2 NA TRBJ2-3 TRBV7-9 CASSFTGGQGTQYF TGTGCCAGCAGCTTCACGGGAGGTCAAGGTACGCAGTATTTT
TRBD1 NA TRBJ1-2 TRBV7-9 CASSHRDRAGLAYGYTF TGTGCCAGCAGCCACCGGGACAGGGCCGGATTGGCCTATGGCTACACCTTC
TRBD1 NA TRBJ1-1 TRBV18 CASSLGQDNTEAFF TGTGCCAGCTCACTCGGACAGGACAACACTGAAGCTTTCTTT
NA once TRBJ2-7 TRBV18 CASSPQPGVEEQYF TGTGCCAGCTCACCACAACCAGGGGTGGAGGAGCAGTACTTC
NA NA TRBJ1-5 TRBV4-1 CASSQDVNRQAGNQPQHF TGCGCCAGCAGCCAAGACGTCAATCGGCAGGCCGGCAATCAGCCCCAGCATTTT
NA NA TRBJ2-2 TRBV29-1 CSVGLFNTGELFF TGCAGCGTAGGACTCTTCAACACCGGGGAGCTGTTTTTT